Listed below are T cell receptor beta chains from one sample, sequenced in a study of shared clonotypes between healthy human individuals. TCRdb's copy holds only in-frame clones and misses some; the assay was immunoSEQ multiplex PCR. Of 600,000 to 750,000 clones listed, approximately 79% are singletons. Sequencing was done on a sample of memory CD4+ T cells sorted from blood. The source is a woman aged 30 to 39 in good health. Each CDR3 is given without its conserved first and last residue. Each record gives: CDR3 protein, V gene.

CDR3aa: AWSSGTSLRELF
v_gene: TRBV30

CDR3aa: ASSRYDRDFGYGYT
v_gene: TRBV7-9

CDR3aa: ASSYELAGATGELF
v_gene: TRBV6-5

CDR3aa: ASSLQASGANVLT
v_gene: TRBV11-2

CDR3aa: ASSNGQGFPGANVLT
v_gene: TRBV5-1

CDR3aa: ASTGPNYSNQPQH
v_gene: TRBV6-4

CDR3aa: ASTQTGQREAF
v_gene: TRBV7-2

CDR3aa: ASSLALGLSYNEQF
v_gene: TRBV5-4

CDR3aa: ASSESSSTTQY
v_gene: TRBV2

CDR3aa: RTRVSQKAF
v_gene: TRBV20-1

CDR3aa: ASSLGDLDTDTQY
v_gene: TRBV28

CDR3aa: ASSKAPVPWASYNEQF
v_gene: TRBV21-1

CDR3aa: ASSTDSSSYNEQF
v_gene: TRBV5-1

CDR3aa: ASSSGRAPYNEQF
v_gene: TRBV6-5